This TCR beta chain appears in the sequencing data of a study of OX40 agonist ivuxolimab in advanced cancers. The germline V gene has CDR1 MNHEY and CDR2 SVGAGI. The ends lost 2 bases at V and 11 bases at J; junction bases unmatched: 3. There are 12 residues in the CDR3. Produced via immunoSEQ multiplex PCR; TCRdb's table is partial and in-frame only. This sample has 65,000 to 75,000 clones, with roughly 85% found just once. The chain carries TRBV6-5 and TRBJ1-5; 7 bases align to TRBD1. The sample here was CD4+ or CD8+ T cells sorted from blood, taken in a trial of the OX40 agonist ivuxolimab. This TCR derives from an adult with an advanced solid tumor such as melanoma, head and neck, liver or kidney cancer. The CDR3 sequence: CASSYGGQAQHF. CDR3 in DNA: TGTGCCAGCAGTTACGGCGGACAGGCCCAGCATTTT.